The clone carrying this TCR beta chain came up a few times. The antigen is not known. TCRdb used MiXCR to reprocess the 5' RACE reads, holding one entry per CDR3 protein. The data show hundreds of thousands of distinct CDR3 sequences, with about 12% seen just once and more than 13% held by the top ten. This specimen belongs to a study of T cells after yellow fever vaccination. Overall study findings and caveats: The secondary response showed a weaker magnitude and a faster peak, day 5 versus 15. Abundant clonotypes (contaminants from the bulk population) could be present in FACS-sorted repertoires. A small proportion of clonotypes was detected in both the CD4 and CD8 compartments.

Trimming stripped 0 bases from V and 6 bases from J, with 18 bases between. Germline V gives CDR1 LNHNV, CDR2 YYDKDF (reference sequence). The CDR3 is 16 amino acids. Sequenced here: PBMCs, sampled on the day of the yellow fever booster vaccination. This chain uses TRBV15 with TRBJ2-7; either TRBD1 or TRBD2 may supply D (6 bases each). The receptor was derived from a man aged 25 to 40 who received the YFV17D yellow fever vaccine. CDR3 bases: TGTGCCACCAGCAGAGAGGGGGGCAGCCCCCTACCCGAGCAGTACTTC. Amino acid sequence: CATSREGGSPLPEQYF.